Listed below are T cell receptor beta chains from one sample, sequenced in a study of identical twins. TCRdb independently ran MiXCR on the 5' RACE reads; one entry per CDR3 protein. Among about 300,000 distinct CDR3 sequences, approximately 13% were seen once, and the ten largest hold roughly 7%. This same sample was also part of a study on yellow fever vaccine responses in identical twins.

Sample: CD8+ T cells sorted from blood. The source is a woman aged 18-35 years in good health. The conserved cysteine and the conserved F or W are not part of the CDR3 here. A D gene is named only where the DNA matches it firmly.

TRBV5-8	TRBJ2-7	NA	ASSPPGGRGPYEQY
TRBV12-3/TRBV12-4	TRBJ1-1	NA	ASSFLGLAF
TRBV7-6	TRBJ2-1	NA	ASSLGRDGEQF
TRBV18	TRBJ2-1	NA	ASSPTGLDEQF
TRBV5-6	TRBJ2-3	NA	ASILGADTQY
TRBV10-3	TRBJ2-3	NA	AISEGGPSQRHTQY
TRBV4-1	TRBJ1-4	NA	ASSQLGGKLF
TRBV28	TRBJ2-1	TRBD2	ASSPPAGGGDEQF
TRBV9	TRBJ2-1	NA	ASSVGWNNEQF
TRBV4-2	TRBJ2-7	NA	ASSEALDSYEQY
TRBV5-1	TRBJ2-1	NA	ASSLPTGNEQF
TRBV29-1	TRBJ2-1	TRBD2	SVAPGLAGGPGRF
TRBV10-3	TRBJ2-2	NA	AIRLEAGELF
TRBV20-1	TRBJ2-7	NA	SASELGLSRLYEQY
TRBV20-1	TRBJ2-3	NA	SADLPDTQY
TRBV2	TRBJ2-1	TRBD1	ATFGTGGFNEQF
TRBV9	TRBJ2-5	TRBD2	ASSGSGTPGETQY
TRBV9	TRBJ2-2	NA	ASSVDLGPGELF
TRBV9	TRBJ1-1	NA	ASSVGGVNTEAF
TRBV5-6	TRBJ2-1	NA	ASSLPGGNEQF
TRBV20-1	TRBJ2-5	NA	SARDHREAETQY
TRBV4-1	TRBJ2-1	TRBD1	ASSQDPGTGNEQF
TRBV3-1	TRBJ1-2	TRBD1	ADIGQGNYGYT
TRBV7-6	TRBJ2-5	TRBD2	ASSSLTSGVVETQY
TRBV12-3/TRBV12-4	TRBJ2-4	NA	ASSLGSGQVAKNIQY
TRBV11-2	TRBJ2-1	TRBD2	ASSLDPSGSYRVEQF
TRBV6-6	TRBJ1-4	NA	ASSPGYNEKLF
TRBV7-9	TRBJ1-2	TRBD1	ASSQGGISGYT
TRBV5-1	TRBJ1-6	NA	ASSSPNQGGYSPLH
TRBV2	TRBJ2-2	NA	ASTPGHSYTGELF
TRBV7-9	TRBJ2-2	NA	ASSGESSNTGELF
TRBV5-1	TRBJ2-5	NA	ASSPTGGAAETQY
TRBV20-1	TRBJ2-1	TRBD1	SARPSPGQGNEQF
TRBV4-1	TRBJ1-1	NA	ASSHRLNTEAF
TRBV24-1	TRBJ1-2	NA	ATSDLRRDYGYT
TRBV5-1	TRBJ2-3	NA	ASSHGRQGDTQY
TRBV4-1	TRBJ2-3	TRBD2	ASSQLLAGEVTDTQY
TRBV20-1	TRBJ1-2	NA	SAKLQLGLYGYT
TRBV11-3	TRBJ2-5	TRBD2	AIILAGVETQY
TRBV27	TRBJ2-5	NA	ASTGSNQETQY
TRBV12-3/TRBV12-4	TRBJ2-3	NA	ASSLAGVLDTQY
TRBV13	TRBJ1-2	TRBD1	ASSFGQGAWGYT